A selection of T cell receptor beta chains follows, all from one sample in a study of tumor-infiltrating lymphocytes in localized non-small cell lung cancer. The data were produced by immunoSEQ multiplex PCR, yet TCRdb's version contains in-frame clones alone and is incomplete. The sample lists tens of thousands of clones, around 78% seen once, with over 6% in the top ten. Sequenced input: lung tumor tissue. Source of these receptors: a human donor with non-small cell lung cancer. The CDR3 runs from the conserved cysteine through the conserved F or W. A D gene is named only where the DNA matches it firmly. Clone size, where shown, is once, few, many, or a class for clones that have expanded.

D	size	V	J	DNA	CDR3
TRBD2	NA	TRBV5-4	TRBJ2-3	TGTGCCAGCAGCTTGAAGTCTAGCGGGGGGGCGTCGGATACGCAGTATTTT	CASSLKSSGGASDTQYF
TRBD1	NA	TRBV11-2	TRBJ1-3	TGTGCCAGCAGCTTAGGGGCAGGGGGCGCGGACACCATATATTTT	CASSLGAGGADTIYF
NA	NA	TRBV29-1	TRBJ1-1	TGCAGCGTTGAGGTTCAGTTGAACACTGAAGCTTTCTTT	CSVEVQLNTEAFF
NA	NA	TRBV10-2	TRBJ1-1	TGCGCCAGCATGGGTGGCACTGAAGCTTTCTTT	CASMGGTEAFF
TRBD1	once	TRBV7-9	TRBJ1-3	TGTGCCAGCAGTGTGGACAGGGAACGGGGAAACACCATATATTTT	CASSVDRERGNTIYF
NA	NA	TRBV5-6	TRBJ1-5	TGTGCCAGCAGCACGGGACCCTTGGATCAGCCCCAGCATTTT	CASSTGPLDQPQHF
NA	NA	TRBV15	TRBJ1-4	TGTGCCACCAGCAGAGTTATCCGGGACGATGAAAAACTGTTTTTT	CATSRVIRDDEKLFF
NA	NA	TRBV10-2	TRBJ2-7	TGCGCCAGCAGTCGGTCCAGCGAGTCGGAGCAGTACTTC	CASSRSSESEQYF
TRBD2	NA	TRBV27	TRBJ2-7	TGTGCCAGCAGTTTAGTGCCTCCGGGACTAGCGCCGTACTACGAGCAGTACTTC	CASSLVPPGLAPYYEQYF
NA	NA	TRBV5-6	TRBJ2-7	TGTGCCAGCAGCTTGAAGGGACCCTCCTACGAGCAGTACTTC	CASSLKGPSYEQYF
NA	NA	TRBV14	TRBJ2-7	TGTGCCAGCAGCCAATTCACAAGGCGTGGGGAGCAGTACTTC	CASSQFTRRGEQYF
NA	NA	TRBV18	TRBJ2-6	TGTGCCAGCTCTGAACAGGGATCTGGGGCCAACGTCCTGACTTTC	CASSEQGSGANVLTF
NA	NA	TRBV10-2	TRBJ1-2	TGCGCCAGCAGTGCACAGGGAAACTATGGCTACACCTTC	CASSAQGNYGYTF
NA	NA	TRBV7-2	TRBJ2-5	TGTGCCAGCAGCTTAATGGCAGAGACCCAGTACTTC	CASSLMAETQYF
NA	NA	TRBV4-1	TRBJ1-3	TGCGCCAGCAGCCAAAATGTAAGGGGCTATTCTGGAAACACCATATATTTT	CASSQNVRGYSGNTIYF
NA	NA	TRBV30	TRBJ2-1	TGTGCCTGGAGTAGGAGGGCTAATGAGCAGTTCTTC	CAWSRRANEQFF
TRBD1	NA	TRBV30	TRBJ2-5	TGTGCCTGGAGTGCCGGGACAGGGAAGACCCAGTACTTC	CAWSAGTGKTQYF